The sequence of this T cell receptor (beta chain) was determined in a study of T-cell reconstitution after alpha-beta-depleted transplantation in children (dated by TCRdb to 2015 to 2016). Some background on the complete study: T-cell immune reconstitution after TCRalphabeta/CD19-depleted allogeneic hematopoietic cell transplantation in children was quantitatively tracked in the study by means of TCR repertoire profiling.

Turning to this clonotype: Its antigen remains undetermined. This may stem from a read error, because a much larger clone lies one nucleotide away.

Taken with the paper, the label for treatment or condition translates to: allogeneic hematopoietic cell transplantation with graft depleted of TCRalphabeta T cells and CD19 B cells. The transplant recipients were children given TCRalphabeta/CD19-depleted allogeneic hematopoietic cell grafts. Findings and caveats that apply to the study as a whole: Hyperexpanded clone frequencies declined over subsequent months; after one year, T-cell counts and TCRbeta diversity were mostly attributed to newly produced T cells. The apparently early recovery of alphabetaT-cell counts about two months after transplant reportedly depended on only several hundred rapidly expanded clones that came from non-depleted graft cells. In some patients, the high TCRbeta diversity seen at day 60 was put down to recipient T cells and intrathymic progenitors that had survived conditioning.

V loses 4 bases of germline sequence and J loses 4 bases, and the interval between the two ends is 16 bases. The CDR3 measures 15 amino acids from cysteine to phenylalanine. Of the read, only the CDR3 DNA is kept; its 45 bases are in frame from base 1. CDR1 MNHEY and CDR2 SMNVEV are derived from the germline V gene (reference sequence). Library creation used PCR. Sequencing took place on an Illumina HiSeq 2500. Molecular barcoding was employed in the preparation of TCR libraries, with unique molecular identifiers being used to normalize TCRbeta repertoire quantification. TCRdb reran the public reads through fastp at Q25 and MiXCR, keeping productive beta chains. Each entry is one CDR3 protein sequence, shown with its most common DNA and genes. The sample has fewer than 1 million distinct CDR3 sequences on record, under 20% of them singletons. Of the sample, roughly 4.8% falls within the top ten clones.

Here the sequenced sample was PBMCs, mostly from graft donor cells, taken 360 days after TCRalphabeta/CD19-depleted stem cell transplant. This clonotype was sampled from a male patient aged 5 to 17 who had a stem cell transplant for acute lymphoblastic leukemia, so the T cells may come from the graft donor. The sequence joins TRBV27 to TRBJ1-1, with the D gene not confidently named. The nucleotides are TGTGCCAGCAGTTCCTCTTTTATCATGAGCACTGAAGCTTTCTTT. Its protein is CASSSSFIMSTEAFF.